These 5 T cell receptor beta chains share one sample of origin, sequenced in a study of shared clonotypes between healthy human individuals. Measured with immunoSEQ multiplex PCR; TCRdb has only the in-frame clones, and not every one. The repertoire holds about 680,000 clones, with about 92% as singletons. Terminally differentiated effector memory CD45RA+ cells were excluded from the naive CD8 cells, which were CD45RO-negative and positively selected for CCR7. Sequencing was done on a sample of naive CD8+ T cells sorted from blood. The receptor set was obtained from a man under 40 in good health.

The CDR3 DNA is TGTGCCAGTAGTCCACGGGAGGGGGCGATCTACGAGCAGTACTTC. Translation: CASSPREGAIYEQYF. The chain recombines TRBV19 with TRBJ2-7; possible D gene TRBD2, 8 bases. V lost 5 bases, J lost 3 bases, and 17 bases lay in between. The CDR3 extends over 15 amino acids. The germline V gene encodes CDR1 LNHDA and CDR2 SQIVND (reference sequence).

The rearrangement links TRBV28 to TRBJ1-5; D remains unclear. The germline V gene encodes CDR1 MDHEN and CDR2 SYDVKM. The V and J ends lost 6 bases and 3 bases respectively, with 6 bases between them. This CDR3 has 12 amino acids. This CDR3 is CASSALNQPQHF. The CDR3 DNA sequence: TGTGCCAGCAGCGCACTCAATCAGCCCCAGCATTTT.

On this clone: Other nucleotide sequences from this sample produce the same CDR3. The V gene is TRBV27, the J gene TRBJ2-6, with D unclear. This CDR3 has 13 residues. Trimming pared 3 bases from V and 4 bases from J, leaving 4 bases between. Germline V gene data show CDR1 as MNHEY and CDR2 as SMNVEV (reference sequence). The DNA for the CDR3 is TGTGCCAGCAGTTTCGCCGGGGCCAACGTCCTGACTTTC. It is translated as CASSFAGANVLTF.

The V call is TRBV5-5, the J call TRBJ2-3; 7 nucleotides align to TRBD1. The length of the CDR3 is 17 residues. Germline CDR1 is SGHKS and CDR2 is YYEKEE (reference sequence). The trim removed 4 bases at V and 1 base at J, leaving 12 bases unmatched. DNA of the CDR3: TGTGCCAGCAGCCCCCGCGTAGGGACAGAAGGCACAGATACGCAGTATTTT. Translating it yields CASSPRVGTEGTDTQYF.

The chain carries TRBV27 and TRBJ1-4; D possibly corresponds to TRBD1 (6 bases). Deletions cut 6 bases from V and 6 bases from J, with 14 bases between. Germline CDR1 is MNHEY and CDR2 is SMNVEV (reference sequence). This CDR3 contains 14 residues. CDR3 amino acids: CASSSRDNHEKLFF. In DNA form, the CDR3 reads TGTGCCAGCAGCAGCCGGGACAACCATGAAAAACTGTTTTTT.